This is a list of T cell receptor beta chains from one sample in a study of blood T cell repertoires in COVID-19. TCRdb keeps only in-frame clones here, not all; method: immunoSEQ multiplex PCR. The profile shows 300,000 to 450,000 clones, roughly 86% of them singletons. The sequenced material came from peripheral blood. The receptors shown here come from a woman between 25 and 40 years old with COVID-19, enrolled during active disease. The CDR3 runs from the conserved cysteine through the conserved F or W. A D gene is named only where the DNA matches it firmly. Clone size is shown for a subset of rows, as once, few, many or a class of expanded clone.

d_gene: TRBD2; j_gene: TRBJ2-7; abundance: NA; v_gene: TRBV5-1; len: 15; CDR3nt: TGCGCCAGCAGGGGGACTAGCGGGAGGATCCACGAGCAGTACTTC; CDR3aa: CASRGTSGRIHEQYF
d_gene: TRBD1; j_gene: TRBJ2-6; abundance: NA; v_gene: TRBV28; len: 18; CDR3nt: TGTGCCAGCAGTTTCCTTCCCGAGGGGGCGGTTGGGGCCAACGTCCTGACTTTC; CDR3aa: CASSFLPEGAVGANVLTF
d_gene: NA; j_gene: TRBJ2-7; abundance: NA; v_gene: TRBV13; len: 13; CDR3nt: TGTGCCAGCAGCCTCAGACTAGTCTACGAGCAGTACTTC; CDR3aa: CASSLRLVYEQYF
d_gene: NA; j_gene: TRBJ2-5; abundance: NA; v_gene: TRBV29-1; len: 11; CDR3nt: TGCAGCGCAGGAGGGAGAGAGACCCAGTACTTC; CDR3aa: CSAGGRETQYF
d_gene: NA; j_gene: TRBJ1-2; abundance: NA; v_gene: TRBV10-3; len: 14; CDR3nt: TGTGCCATCAGTGAAGGCGGCAGGGACTATGGCTACACCTTC; CDR3aa: CAISEGGRDYGYTF
d_gene: TRBD2; j_gene: TRBJ2-1; abundance: NA; v_gene: TRBV24-1; len: 17; CDR3nt: TGTGCCACCAGTCCCCGAGGGCTAGCGGTTACCTACAATGAGCAGTTCTTC; CDR3aa: CATSPRGLAVTYNEQFF
d_gene: TRBD2; j_gene: TRBJ2-2; abundance: once; v_gene: TRBV4-3; len: 19; CDR3nt: TGCGCCAGCAGCCAAGGAGATAGGCTAGCGGGGGCATACCCCGGGGAGCTGTTTTTT; CDR3aa: CASSQGDRLAGAYPGELFF
d_gene: TRBD1; j_gene: TRBJ2-5; abundance: NA; v_gene: TRBV5-6; len: 15; CDR3nt: TGTGCCAGCAGCCCCGGGACAGGGGGCAGGGAGACCCAGTACTTC; CDR3aa: CASSPGTGGRETQYF
d_gene: TRBD1; j_gene: TRBJ1-1; abundance: NA; v_gene: TRBV19; len: 14; CDR3nt: TGTGCCAGCAACCATCTAGACAGGGGCCCTGAAGCTTTCTTT; CDR3aa: CASNHLDRGPEAFF
d_gene: NA; j_gene: TRBJ2-7; abundance: NA; v_gene: TRBV7-2; len: 17; CDR3nt: TGTGCCAGCAGCTTACGTGCGGGGACAGAGGCCTTCTACGAGCAGTACTTC; CDR3aa: CASSLRAGTEAFYEQYF
d_gene: TRBD1; j_gene: TRBJ1-1; abundance: NA; v_gene: TRBV11-2; len: 17; CDR3nt: TGTGCCAGCAGCTTAGGACAGACAGGGCCCGGAGACACTGAAGCTTTCTTT; CDR3aa: CASSLGQTGPGDTEAFF
d_gene: TRBD1; j_gene: TRBJ1-5; abundance: NA; v_gene: TRBV5-8; len: 14; CDR3nt: TGTGCCAGCAGCCGGACAGGGGGGAATCAGCCCCAGCATTTT; CDR3aa: CASSRTGGNQPQHF
d_gene: TRBD1; j_gene: TRBJ2-7; abundance: NA; v_gene: TRBV7-2; len: 14; CDR3nt: TGTGCCAGCAGCTTTCGGACAGGGATCCACGAGCAGTACTTC; CDR3aa: CASSFRTGIHEQYF
d_gene: TRBD1; j_gene: TRBJ2-7; abundance: NA; v_gene: TRBV4-1; len: 15; CDR3nt: TGCGCCAGCAGCCAACATACGACAGGGAGCTACGAGCAGTACTTC; CDR3aa: CASSQHTTGSYEQYF
d_gene: NA; j_gene: TRBJ1-4; abundance: NA; v_gene: TRBV3-1/TRBV3-2; len: 13; CDR3nt: TGTGCCAGCAGCCAATGGGAGGGCGAAAAACTGTTTTTT; CDR3aa: CASSQWEGEKLFF
d_gene: TRBD1; j_gene: TRBJ2-2; abundance: NA; v_gene: TRBV3-1/TRBV3-2; len: 13; CDR3nt: TGTGCCAGCAGCCTACAGGGGGCCGGGGAGCTGTTTTTT; CDR3aa: CASSLQGAGELFF
d_gene: TRBD2; j_gene: TRBJ2-1; abundance: NA; v_gene: TRBV11-2; len: 15; CDR3nt: TGTGCCAGCAGCTTAGGAGCGGGAGGGTTGAATGAGCAGTTCTTC; CDR3aa: CASSLGAGGLNEQFF
d_gene: TRBD2; j_gene: TRBJ2-1; abundance: NA; v_gene: TRBV5-4; len: 14; CDR3nt: TGTGCCAGCAGCCCCCTCTCGGGGGAGGGTGAGCAGTTCTTC; CDR3aa: CASSPLSGEGEQFF
d_gene: TRBD2; j_gene: TRBJ2-2; abundance: few; v_gene: TRBV7-8; len: 16; CDR3nt: TGTGCCAGCAGCTTAGCGGGAGGGCCTTTCCACGGGGAGCTGTTTTTT; CDR3aa: CASSLAGGPFHGELFF
d_gene: TRBD1; j_gene: TRBJ2-5; abundance: NA; v_gene: TRBV19; len: 14; CDR3nt: TGTGCCAGTAGTCCACAGGGGGCAGAAGAGACCCAGTACTTC; CDR3aa: CASSPQGAEETQYF
d_gene: NA; j_gene: TRBJ1-2; abundance: NA; v_gene: TRBV5-1; len: 14; CDR3nt: TGCGCCAGCAGCTTGCAGGGCCCAAAGGATGGCTACACCTTC; CDR3aa: CASSLQGPKDGYTF
d_gene: NA; j_gene: TRBJ1-1; abundance: NA; v_gene: TRBV12-5; len: 12; CDR3nt: TGTGCTAGTGGTCCGGGGACTGTTGAAGCTTTCTTT; CDR3aa: CASGPGTVEAFF
d_gene: TRBD1; j_gene: TRBJ1-5; abundance: NA; v_gene: TRBV19; len: 14; CDR3nt: TGTGCCAGTAGTTGGCCGGGACAGAATCAGCCCCAGCATTTT; CDR3aa: CASSWPGQNQPQHF
d_gene: NA; j_gene: TRBJ2-3; abundance: NA; v_gene: TRBV5-1; len: 17; CDR3nt: TGCGCCAGCAGCGCCGGGACAGCGGGGGTTCTCACAGATACGCAGTATTTT; CDR3aa: CASSAGTAGVLTDTQYF
d_gene: NA; j_gene: TRBJ2-5; abundance: NA; v_gene: TRBV5-6; len: 13; CDR3nt: TGTGCCAGCAGCCAAGTCCGGCAAGAGACCCAGTACTTC; CDR3aa: CASSQVRQETQYF
d_gene: NA; j_gene: TRBJ1-5; abundance: NA; v_gene: TRBV12-3/TRBV12-4; len: 12; CDR3nt: TGTGCCAGCAGTTTTCCGGGTCAGCCCCAGCATTTT; CDR3aa: CASSFPGQPQHF
d_gene: TRBD2; j_gene: TRBJ2-7; abundance: few; v_gene: TRBV9; len: 16; CDR3nt: TGTGCCAGCAGCGTAGGTAGACTAGCGGCCTTATACGAGCAGTACTTC; CDR3aa: CASSVGRLAALYEQYF
d_gene: NA; j_gene: TRBJ2-4; abundance: once; v_gene: TRBV19; len: 13; CDR3nt: TGTGCCAGTAGTGCTACAGGGTTGAACATTCAGTACTTC; CDR3aa: CASSATGLNIQYF